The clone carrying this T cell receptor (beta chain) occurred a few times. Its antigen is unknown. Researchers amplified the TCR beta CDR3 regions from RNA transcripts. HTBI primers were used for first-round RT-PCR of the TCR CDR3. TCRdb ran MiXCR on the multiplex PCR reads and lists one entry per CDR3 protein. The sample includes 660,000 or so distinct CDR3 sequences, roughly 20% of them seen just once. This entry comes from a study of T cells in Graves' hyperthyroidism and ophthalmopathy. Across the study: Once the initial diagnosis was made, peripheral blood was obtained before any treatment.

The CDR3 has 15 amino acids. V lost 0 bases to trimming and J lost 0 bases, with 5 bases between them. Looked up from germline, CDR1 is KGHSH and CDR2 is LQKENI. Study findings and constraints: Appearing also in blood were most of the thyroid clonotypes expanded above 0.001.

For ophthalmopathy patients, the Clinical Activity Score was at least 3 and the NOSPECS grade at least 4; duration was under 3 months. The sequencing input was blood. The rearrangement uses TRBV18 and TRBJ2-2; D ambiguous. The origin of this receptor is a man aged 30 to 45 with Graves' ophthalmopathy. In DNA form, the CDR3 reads TGTGCCAGCTCACCACCGGGAACGAACACCGGGGAGCTGTTTTTT. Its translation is CASSPPGTNTGELFF.